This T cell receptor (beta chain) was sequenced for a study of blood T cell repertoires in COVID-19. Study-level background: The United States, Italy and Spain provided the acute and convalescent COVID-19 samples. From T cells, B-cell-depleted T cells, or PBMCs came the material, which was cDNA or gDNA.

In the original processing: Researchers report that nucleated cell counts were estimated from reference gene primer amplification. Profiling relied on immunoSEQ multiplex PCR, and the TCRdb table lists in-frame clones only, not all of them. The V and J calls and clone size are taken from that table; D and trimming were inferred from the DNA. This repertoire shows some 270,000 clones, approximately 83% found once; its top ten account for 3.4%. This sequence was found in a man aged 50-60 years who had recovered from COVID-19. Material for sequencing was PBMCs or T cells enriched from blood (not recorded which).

CDR3 sequence (DNA): TGTGCCAGCAGCCAAGAATCCGGGACAGGACCCGGGGAGCTGTTTTTT. It translates to CASSQESGTGPGELFF. This sequence joins TRBV3-1 (or the pseudogene TRBV3-2) and TRBJ2-2, with TRBD1 matching over 8 bases. The CDR3 length is 16 residues. With 0 bases clipped from V and 6 bases from J, the junction kept 6 bases outside the gene matches. Germline CDR1 LGHDT, CDR2 YNNKEL (reference sequence).